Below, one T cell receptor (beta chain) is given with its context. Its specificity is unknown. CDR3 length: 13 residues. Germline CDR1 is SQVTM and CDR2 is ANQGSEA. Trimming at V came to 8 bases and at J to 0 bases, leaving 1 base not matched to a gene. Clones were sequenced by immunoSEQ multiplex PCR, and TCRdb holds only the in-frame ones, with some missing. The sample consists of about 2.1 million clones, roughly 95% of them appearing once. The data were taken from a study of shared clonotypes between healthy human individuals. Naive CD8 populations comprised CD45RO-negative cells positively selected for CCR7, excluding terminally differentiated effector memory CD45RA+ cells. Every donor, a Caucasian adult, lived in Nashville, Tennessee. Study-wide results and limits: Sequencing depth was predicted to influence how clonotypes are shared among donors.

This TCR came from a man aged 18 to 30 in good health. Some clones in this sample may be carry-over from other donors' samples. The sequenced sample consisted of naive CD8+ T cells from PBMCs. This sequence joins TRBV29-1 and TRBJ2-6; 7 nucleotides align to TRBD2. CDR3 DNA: TGCAGCCCGGGGGGCTCTGGGGCCAACGTCCTGACTTTC. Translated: CSPGGSGANVLTF.